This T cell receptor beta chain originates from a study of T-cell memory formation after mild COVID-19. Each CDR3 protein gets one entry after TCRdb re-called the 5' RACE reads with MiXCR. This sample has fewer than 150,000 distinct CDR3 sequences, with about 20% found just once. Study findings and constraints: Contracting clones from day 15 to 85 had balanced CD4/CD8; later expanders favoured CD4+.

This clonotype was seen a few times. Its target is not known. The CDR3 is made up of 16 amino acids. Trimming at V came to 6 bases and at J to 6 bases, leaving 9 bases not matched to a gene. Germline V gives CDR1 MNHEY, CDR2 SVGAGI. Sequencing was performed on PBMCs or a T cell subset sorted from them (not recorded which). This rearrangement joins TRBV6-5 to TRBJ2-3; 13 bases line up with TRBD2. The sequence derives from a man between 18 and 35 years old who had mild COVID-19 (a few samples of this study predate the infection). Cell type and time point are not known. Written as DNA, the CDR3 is TGTGCCAGCAGCCTGGGACTAGCGGGGCTCTGGGATACGCAGTATTTT. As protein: CASSLGLAGLWDTQYF.